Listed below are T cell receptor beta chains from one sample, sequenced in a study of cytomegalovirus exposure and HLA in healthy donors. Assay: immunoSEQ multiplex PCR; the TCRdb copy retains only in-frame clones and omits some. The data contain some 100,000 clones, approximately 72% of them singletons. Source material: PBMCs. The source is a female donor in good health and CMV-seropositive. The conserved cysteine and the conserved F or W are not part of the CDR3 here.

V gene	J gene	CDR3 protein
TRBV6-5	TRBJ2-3	ASTRQRLTDTQY
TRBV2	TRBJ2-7	ASSEGRVGTYEQY
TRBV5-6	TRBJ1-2	ASRRQDNYGYT
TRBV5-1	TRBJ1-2	ASSLAGNSQDGYT
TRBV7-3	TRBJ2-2	ASSLMGTSGGATAGELF
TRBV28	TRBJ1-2	ASKETGNVSGYT
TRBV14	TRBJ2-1	ASSQDRGSSYNEQF
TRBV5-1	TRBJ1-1	ASSFGGANEAF
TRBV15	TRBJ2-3	ATSLNRVPDTQY
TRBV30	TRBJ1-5	AWSVRTGGQPQH
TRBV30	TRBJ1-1	ACSQGGEAF
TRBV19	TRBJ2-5	ASRPSGGGETQY
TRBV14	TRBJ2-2	ASSQDWTGDTGELF
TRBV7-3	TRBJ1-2	ASSLSGRADGYT
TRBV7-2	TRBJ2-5	ASSLRGPEETQY
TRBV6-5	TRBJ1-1	ASSYSAGDTEAF
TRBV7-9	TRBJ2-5	ASSLVSGSETQY
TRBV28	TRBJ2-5	ASSFGGVQETQY
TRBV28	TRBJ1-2	ASRGTGVVSDGYT
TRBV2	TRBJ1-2	ASSSRQGSLHGYT
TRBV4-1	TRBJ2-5	ASSLKPSGTYQETQY
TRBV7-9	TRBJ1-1	ASSLAENGAF
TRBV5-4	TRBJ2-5	ASSPRAGGLQETQY
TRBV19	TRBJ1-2	ATSITRTMVLFGYT
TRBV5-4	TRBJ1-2	ASSLARENYGYT
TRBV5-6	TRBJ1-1	ASSFGHGNTEAF
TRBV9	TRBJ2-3	ASSVLAGGATSTDTQY
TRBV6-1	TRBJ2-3	ASSEGSGGPADTQY
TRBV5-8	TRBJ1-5	ASSPTPGGGPLRLQH
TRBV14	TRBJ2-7	ASSPGGHYEQY
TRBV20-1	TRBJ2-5	SPQARETQY
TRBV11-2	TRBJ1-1	ASSLDHNTEAF
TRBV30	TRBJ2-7	ACKVDRGPTSYEQY
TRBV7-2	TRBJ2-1	ASSFSGGANEQF
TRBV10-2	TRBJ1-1	ASSVRQTNTEAF
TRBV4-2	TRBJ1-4	ASRPGHLKGNEKLF
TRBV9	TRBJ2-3	ASLDRFTDTQY
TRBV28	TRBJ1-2	ASSLGGWGYT
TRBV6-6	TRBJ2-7	ATLGGYEQY
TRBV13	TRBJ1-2	ASSSETVGYGYT
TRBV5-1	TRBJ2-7	ASSLGLRGAYEQY
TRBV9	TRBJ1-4	ASSPGKGTNEKLF
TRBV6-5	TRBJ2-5	ASSTRDSQETQY
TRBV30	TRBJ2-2	AWSVYSTGELF
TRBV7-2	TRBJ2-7	ASSQDGTGGYEQY
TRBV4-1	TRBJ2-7	ASSQESGFRYEQY
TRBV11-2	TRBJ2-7	ASSLDTYEQY
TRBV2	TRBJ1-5	ASSWTENQPQH
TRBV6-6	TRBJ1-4	ASSYLSPLNEKLF
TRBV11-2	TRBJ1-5	ASSIGQGDQPQH
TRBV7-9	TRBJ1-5	ASSLGSGAGLRNQPQH
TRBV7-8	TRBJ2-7	ASSLQGVPYEQY